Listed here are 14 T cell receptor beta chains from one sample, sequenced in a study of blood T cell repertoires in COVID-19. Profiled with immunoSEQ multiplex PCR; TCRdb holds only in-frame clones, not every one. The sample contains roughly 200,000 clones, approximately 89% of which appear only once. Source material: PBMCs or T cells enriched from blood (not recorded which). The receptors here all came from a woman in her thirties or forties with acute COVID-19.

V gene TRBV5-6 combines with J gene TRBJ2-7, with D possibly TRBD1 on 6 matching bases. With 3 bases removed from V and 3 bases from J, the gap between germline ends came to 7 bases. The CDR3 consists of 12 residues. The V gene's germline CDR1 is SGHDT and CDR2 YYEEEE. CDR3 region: CASSSDSYEQYF. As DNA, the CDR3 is TGTGCCAGCAGCTCGGACAGCTACGAGCAGTACTTC.

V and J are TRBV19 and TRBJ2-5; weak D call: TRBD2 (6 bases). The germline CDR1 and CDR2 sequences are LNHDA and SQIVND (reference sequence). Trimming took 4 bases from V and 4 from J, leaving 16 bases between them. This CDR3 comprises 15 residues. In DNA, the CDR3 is TGTGCCAGTAGTACCACCGGGACTTCCTTAGAGACCCAGTACTTC. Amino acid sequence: CASSTTGTSLETQYF.

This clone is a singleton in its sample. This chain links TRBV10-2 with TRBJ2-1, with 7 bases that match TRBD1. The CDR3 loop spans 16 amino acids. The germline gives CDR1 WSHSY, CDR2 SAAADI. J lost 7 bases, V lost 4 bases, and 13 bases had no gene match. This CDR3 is CASSGQGLALRNEQFF. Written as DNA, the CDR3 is TGCGCCAGCAGTGGACAGGGCCTGGCTCTACGTAATGAGCAGTTCTTC.

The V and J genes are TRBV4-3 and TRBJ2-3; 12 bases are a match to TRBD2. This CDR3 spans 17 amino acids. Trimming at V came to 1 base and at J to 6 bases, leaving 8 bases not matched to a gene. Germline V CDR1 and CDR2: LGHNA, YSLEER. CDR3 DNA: TGCGCCAGCAGCCAAGTGCTAGCGGGAGGGCCGGGGGATACGCAGTATTTT. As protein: CASSQVLAGGPGDTQYF.

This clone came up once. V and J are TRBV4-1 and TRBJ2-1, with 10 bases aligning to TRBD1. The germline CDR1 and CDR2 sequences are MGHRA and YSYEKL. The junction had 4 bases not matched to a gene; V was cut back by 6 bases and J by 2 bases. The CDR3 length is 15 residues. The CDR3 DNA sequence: TGCGCCAGCAGACCGGGACAGGGGCCCTACAATGAGCAGTTCTTC. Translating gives CASRPGQGPYNEQFF.

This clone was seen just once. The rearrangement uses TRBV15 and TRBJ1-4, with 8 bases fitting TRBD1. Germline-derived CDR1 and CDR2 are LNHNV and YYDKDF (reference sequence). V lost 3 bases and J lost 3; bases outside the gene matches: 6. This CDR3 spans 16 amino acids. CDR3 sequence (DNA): TGTGCCACCAGCAGGGACAGGGCCCTGGCTAATGAAAAACTGTTTTTT. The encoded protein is CATSRDRALANEKLFF.

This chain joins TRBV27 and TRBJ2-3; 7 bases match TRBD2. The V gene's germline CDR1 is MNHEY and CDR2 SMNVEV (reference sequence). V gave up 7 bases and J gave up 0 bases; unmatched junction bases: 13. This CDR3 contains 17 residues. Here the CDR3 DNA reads TGTGCCAGCACCGAAAGGTTGGGGGGAGGGAGCACAGATACGCAGTATTTT. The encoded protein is CASTERLGGGSTDTQYF.

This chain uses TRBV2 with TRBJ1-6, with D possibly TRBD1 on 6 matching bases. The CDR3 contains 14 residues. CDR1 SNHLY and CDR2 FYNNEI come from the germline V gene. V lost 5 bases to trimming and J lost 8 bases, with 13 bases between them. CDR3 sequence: CASSRQAQYSPLHF. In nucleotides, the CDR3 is TGTGCCAGCAGTAGACAGGCCCAATATTCACCCCTCCACTTT.

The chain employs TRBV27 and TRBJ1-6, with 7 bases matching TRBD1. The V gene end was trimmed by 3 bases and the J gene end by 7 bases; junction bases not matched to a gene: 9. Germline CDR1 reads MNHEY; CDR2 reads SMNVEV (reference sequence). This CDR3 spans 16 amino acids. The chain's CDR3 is CASSFRMSGGNSPLHF. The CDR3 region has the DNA TGTGCCAGCAGTTTCAGGATGTCAGGGGGAAATTCACCCCTCCACTTT.

The CDR3 DNA reads TGTGCCAGCAGTGAAGCGGGGGGGCTGGTCACTGAAGCTTTCTTT. Translated: CASSEAGGLVTEAFF. The chain employs TRBV6-1 and TRBJ1-1, with D maybe TRBD1 (6 bases). The CDR3 loop spans 15 amino acids. Germline loops: CDR1 MNHNS, CDR2 SASEGT. The germline V and J ends were trimmed by 0 bases and 4 bases, with 12 bases remaining between them.

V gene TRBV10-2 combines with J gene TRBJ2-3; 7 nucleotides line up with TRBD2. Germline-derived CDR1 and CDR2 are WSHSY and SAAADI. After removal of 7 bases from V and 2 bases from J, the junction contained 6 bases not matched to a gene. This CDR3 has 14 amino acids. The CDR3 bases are TGCGCCAGCACGACCGGGACTAACACAGATACGCAGTATTTT. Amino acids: CASTTGTNTDTQYF.

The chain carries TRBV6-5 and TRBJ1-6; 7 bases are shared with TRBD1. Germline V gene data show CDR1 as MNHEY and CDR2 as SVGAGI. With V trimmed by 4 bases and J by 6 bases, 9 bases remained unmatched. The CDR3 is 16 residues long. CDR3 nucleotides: TGTGCCAGCAGTTCCACCGGGACAGATATTAATTCACCCCTCCACTTT. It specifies CASSSTGTDINSPLHF.

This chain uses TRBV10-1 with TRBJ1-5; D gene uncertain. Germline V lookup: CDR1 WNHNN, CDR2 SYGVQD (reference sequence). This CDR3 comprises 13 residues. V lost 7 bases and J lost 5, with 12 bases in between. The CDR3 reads CASISSGDQPQHF. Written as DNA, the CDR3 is TGCGCCAGCATATCCTCGGGAGATCAGCCCCAGCATTTT.

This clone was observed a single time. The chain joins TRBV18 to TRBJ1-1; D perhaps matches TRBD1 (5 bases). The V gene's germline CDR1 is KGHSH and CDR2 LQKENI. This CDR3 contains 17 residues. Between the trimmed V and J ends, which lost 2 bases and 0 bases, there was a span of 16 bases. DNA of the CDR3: TGTGCCAGCTCACCATTGGGGAAACAGGAACTGAACACTGAAGCTTTCTTT. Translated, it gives CASSPLGKQELNTEAFF.